This T cell receptor beta chain comes out of a study of glioma-infiltrating T cells after dendritic cell vaccination. Across the study: Treatment, given 2003 to 2012, was autologous tumor lysate-pulsed dendritic cell vaccination.

Some clones are missing from TCRdb's copy, which holds only in-frame ones; the method was immunoSEQ multiplex PCR. The sample has tens of thousands of clones, approximately 81% seen once. This CDR3 has 14 amino acids. Germline-derived CDR1 and CDR2 are SGHTA and FQGNSA. As to this clone: The germline gene is not matched at one end of the junction; a read error may be the cause.

The rearrangement uses TRBV7-2 and TRBJ1-2; 10 bases align to TRBD1. The TCR was taken from a human donor with glioblastoma. Sequencing used blood, obtained before dendritic cell vaccination. The CDR3 here is CASTLRTGGYGYTF. DNA of the CDR3: TGTGCCAGCACCTTACGGACAGGGGGCTATGGCTACACCTTC.